This T cell receptor beta chain comes out of a study of cytomegalovirus exposure and HLA in healthy donors. For the study at large: Earlier, fewer than 130 million unique TCR beta sequences were recovered from around 200 million T cells by an analysis.

Whole-study findings and limits: Confirmation in vitro established that a few CMV-associated chains were specific for CMV antigens. Several V segments, TRBV6-2 and TRBV6-3 among them, could not be told apart and were dropped.

Comment on this clone: Its antigen is still unknown.

The CDR3 contains 16 residues. Germline V gene data show CDR1 as SGHKS and CDR2 as YYEKEE (reference sequence). After removal of 1 base from V and 3 bases from J, the junction contained 10 bases not matched to a gene. The study ran its PCR with 60 Vbeta and 13 Jbeta primers. Under the authors' procedure: There were about 80 million unique TCR beta chains by a later count, and approximately 10 million of them were shared. The protocol was immunoSEQ multiplex PCR, while the TCRdb copy is restricted to in-frame clones and leaves out a portion. V, J and clone size are those of that table, while D and trimming were read from the DNA. Among 40,000 to 50,000 clones listed, less than 75% were seen once.

The V call is TRBV5-5, the J call TRBJ2-7, with 7 bases fitting TRBD2. Source material: PBMCs. The sequence derives from a man aged 25 to 40 in good health and CMV-seronegative. CDR3 loop: CASSLFGASGLYEQYF. The CDR3, as DNA: TGTGCCAGCAGCTTGTTTGGGGCTAGCGGACTCTACGAGCAGTACTTC.